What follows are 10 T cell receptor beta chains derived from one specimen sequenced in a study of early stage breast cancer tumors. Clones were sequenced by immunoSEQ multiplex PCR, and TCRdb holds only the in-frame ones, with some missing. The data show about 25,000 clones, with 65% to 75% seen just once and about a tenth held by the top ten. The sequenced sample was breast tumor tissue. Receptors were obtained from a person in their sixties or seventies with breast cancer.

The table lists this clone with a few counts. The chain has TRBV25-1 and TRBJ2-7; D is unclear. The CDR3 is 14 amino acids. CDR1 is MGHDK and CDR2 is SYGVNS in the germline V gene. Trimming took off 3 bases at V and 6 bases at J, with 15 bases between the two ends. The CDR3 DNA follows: TGTGCCAGCAGTGAGTCGTCGGTCGTAGCCGAGCAGTACTTC. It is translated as CASSESSVVAEQYF.

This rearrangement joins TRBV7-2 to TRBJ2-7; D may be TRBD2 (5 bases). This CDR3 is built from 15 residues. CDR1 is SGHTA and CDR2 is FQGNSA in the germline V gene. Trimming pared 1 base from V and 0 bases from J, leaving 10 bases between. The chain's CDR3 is CASSLEPSFSYEQYF. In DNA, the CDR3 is TGTGCCAGCAGCTTAGAGCCTAGCTTCTCCTACGAGCAGTACTTC. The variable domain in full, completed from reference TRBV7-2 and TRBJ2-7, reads GAGVSQSPSNKVTEKGKDVELRCDPISGHTALYWYRQSLGQGLEFLIYFQGNSAPDKSGLPSDRFSAERTGGSVSTLTIQRTQQEDSAVYLCASSLEPSFSYEQYFGPGTRLTVT.

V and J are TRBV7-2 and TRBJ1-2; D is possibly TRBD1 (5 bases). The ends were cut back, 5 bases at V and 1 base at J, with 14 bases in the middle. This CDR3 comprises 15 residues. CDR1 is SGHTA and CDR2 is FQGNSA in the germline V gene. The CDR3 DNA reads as TGTGCCAGCAGCCCCACGACAGACTTTAACTATGGCTACACCTTC. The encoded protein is CASSPTTDFNYGYTF.

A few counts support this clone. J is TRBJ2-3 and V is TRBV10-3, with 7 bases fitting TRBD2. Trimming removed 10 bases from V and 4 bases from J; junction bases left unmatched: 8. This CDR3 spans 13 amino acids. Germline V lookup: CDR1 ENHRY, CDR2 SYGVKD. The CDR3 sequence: CANMGEGADTQYF. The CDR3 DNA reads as TGTGCCAACATGGGGGAGGGTGCAGATACGCAGTATTTT.

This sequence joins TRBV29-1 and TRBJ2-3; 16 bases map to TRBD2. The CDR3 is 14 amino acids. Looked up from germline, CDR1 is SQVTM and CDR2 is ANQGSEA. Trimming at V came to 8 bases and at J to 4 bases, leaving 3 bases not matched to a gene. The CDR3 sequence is CSTGTSGRADTQYF. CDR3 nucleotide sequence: TGCAGCACCGGGACTAGCGGGAGGGCAGATACGCAGTATTTT.

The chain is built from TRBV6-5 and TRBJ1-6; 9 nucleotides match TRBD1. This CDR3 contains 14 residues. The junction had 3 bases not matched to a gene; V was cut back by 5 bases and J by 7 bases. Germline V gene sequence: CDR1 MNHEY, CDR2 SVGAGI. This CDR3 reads CASSPGTGNSPLHF. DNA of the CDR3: TGTGCCAGCAGTCCCGGGACAGGGAATTCACCCCTCCACTTT.

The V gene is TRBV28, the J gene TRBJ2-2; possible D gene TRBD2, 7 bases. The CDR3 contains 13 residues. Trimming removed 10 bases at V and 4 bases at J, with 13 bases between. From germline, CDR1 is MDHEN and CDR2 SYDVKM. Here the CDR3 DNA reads TGTGCCATCCGAGGGGGGGTCACCGGGGAGCTGTTTTTT. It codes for CAIRGGVTGELFF. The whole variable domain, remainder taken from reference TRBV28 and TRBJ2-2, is DVKVTQSSRYLVKRTGEKVFLECVQDMDHENMFWYRQDPGLGLRLIYFSYDVKMKEKGDIPEGYSVSREKKERFSLILESASTNQTSMYLCAIRGGVTGELFFGEGSRLTVL.

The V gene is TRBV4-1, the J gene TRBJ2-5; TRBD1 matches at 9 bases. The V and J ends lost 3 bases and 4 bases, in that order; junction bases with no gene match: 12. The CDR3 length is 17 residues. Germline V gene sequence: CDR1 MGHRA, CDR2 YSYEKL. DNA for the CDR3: TGCGCCAGCAGCCACAATCCGGGACAGGGTAATAGAGAGACCCAGTACTTC. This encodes CASSHNPGQGNRETQYF.

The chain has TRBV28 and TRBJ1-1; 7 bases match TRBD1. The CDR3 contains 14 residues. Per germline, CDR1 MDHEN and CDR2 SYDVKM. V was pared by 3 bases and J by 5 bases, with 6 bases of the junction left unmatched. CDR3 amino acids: CASSFRGGGTEAFF. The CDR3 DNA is TGTGCCAGCAGTTTTAGAGGGGGCGGAACTGAAGCTTTCTTT. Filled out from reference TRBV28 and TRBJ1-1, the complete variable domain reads DVKVTQSSRYLVKRTGEKVFLECVQDMDHENMFWYRQDPGLGLRLIYFSYDVKMKEKGDIPEGYSVSREKKERFSLILESASTNQTSMYLCASSFRGGGTEAFFGQGTRLTVV.

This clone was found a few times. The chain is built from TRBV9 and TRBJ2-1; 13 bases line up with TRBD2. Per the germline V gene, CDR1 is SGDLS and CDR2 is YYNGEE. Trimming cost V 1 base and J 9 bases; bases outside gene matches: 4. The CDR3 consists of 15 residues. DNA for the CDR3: TGTGCCAGCAGCGTAACTAGCGGGAGGGTTGGTGAGCAGTTCTTC. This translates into CASSVTSGRVGEQFF.